Presented here are 28 T cell receptor beta chains from one specimen sequenced in a study of blood T cells in healthy people across ages. A J-beta primer mix and a sample-barcoded 5' primer were used in a second PCR of about 7 to 12 cycles. TCRdb independently ran MiXCR on the 5' RACE reads; one entry per CDR3 protein. Among some 710,000 distinct CDR3 sequences listed, around a fifth were seen once. The sequencing input was blood. The receptors were gathered from a man aged 65-85 years in good health.

The V and J genes are TRBV29-1 and TRBJ2-5, with unresolved D. The V end lost 7 bases, the J end lost 5 bases, and 20 bases lay between the germline ends. The length of the CDR3 is 14 residues. The germline CDR1 and CDR2 sequences are SQVTM and ANQGSEA. CDR3 region: CSAPGPGLEETQYF. The CDR3 nucleotides read TGCAGCGCTCCCGGGCCGGGCCTTGAGGAGACCCAGTACTTC. Based on the CDR3 plus reference TRBV29-1 and TRBJ2-5, the full variable domain is SAVISQKPSRDICQRGTSLTIQCQVDSQVTMMFWYRQQPGQSLTLIATANQGSEATYESGFVIDKFPISRPNLTFSTLTVSNMSPEDSSIYLCSAPGPGLEETQYFGPGTRLLVL.

The chain joins TRBV7-8 to TRBJ2-5; D may be TRBD1 (5 bases). The J call is in doubt because the DNA end fits TRBJ2-7 better. Germline CDR1 reads SGHVS; CDR2 reads FQNEAQ. CDR3 length equals 15 residues. The CDR3 DNA reads TGTGCCAGCAGCTCCTCGACAGTTTACTCCTACGAGCAGTACGTC. Its translation is CASSSSTVYSYEQYV.

The genes are TRBV10-3 and TRBJ2-5, with 10 positions matching TRBD2. Germline V gives CDR1 ENHRY, CDR2 SYGVKD. This CDR3 is built from 17 residues. V lost 1 base and J lost 1; bases outside the gene matches: 6. The CDR3 nucleotides read TGTGCCATCAGTGAGTTTTTAGCGGGGGGCCTCCAAGAGACCCAGTACTTC. Encoded protein: CAISEFLAGGLQETQYF.

This clonotype has only a few counts. The chain recombines TRBV29-1 with TRBJ1-2, with D possibly matching TRBD1 (6 bases). V was clipped by 6 bases and J by 0 bases, with 14 bases between them. This CDR3 has 14 amino acids. From germline, CDR1 is SQVTM and CDR2 ANQGSEA. The chain's CDR3 is CSVGGPEANYGYTF. CDR3 in DNA: TGCAGCGTGGGGGGCCCGGAAGCTAACTATGGCTACACCTTC.

There are a few counts of this clonotype. The chain has TRBV20-1 and TRBJ2-3; D ambiguous. Deletions cut 0 bases from V and 6 bases from J, with 16 bases between. This CDR3 spans 15 amino acids. Germline values: CDR1 DFQATT, CDR2 SNEGSKA (reference sequence). CDR3 bases: TGCAGTGCTAGAGAAGCTTCTGGCTTTTTTGATACGCAGTATTTT. It specifies CSAREASGFFDTQYF.

This CDR3 reads CASKTGGVRTHEQYF. The CDR3 nucleotides read TGTGCCAGCAAGACAGGGGGCGTAAGAACCCACGAGCAGTACTTC. This sequence joins TRBV28 and TRBJ2-7; TRBD1 matches at 10 bases. Germline V CDR1 and CDR2: MDHEN, SYDVKM. The CDR3 length is 15 residues. The trim removed 7 bases at V and 5 bases at J, leaving 11 bases unmatched.

The chain joins TRBV6-5 to TRBJ2-5, with TRBD2 as a possible D gene (7 bases). CDR3 length: 13 residues. Trimming stripped 5 bases from V and 6 bases from J, with 13 bases between. Germline-derived CDR1 and CDR2 are MNHEY and SVGAGI. The CDR3 bases are TGTGCCAGCAGTCGGGGGGCGCCGAAGACCCAGTACTTC. This translates into CASSRGAPKTQYF.

This clonotype was seen only a few times. CDR3 DNA: TGCAGCGTTGTACAGGGGTCCTACGAGCAGTACTTC. This gives the protein CSVVQGSYEQYF. This chain connects TRBV29-1 to TRBJ2-1; 7 bases fit TRBD1. The J call is in doubt because the DNA end fits TRBJ2-7 better. Germline V CDR1 and CDR2: SQVTM, ANQGSEA. The CDR3 extends over 12 amino acids.

Written as DNA, the CDR3 is TGCGCCAGCAGCCCTGTGCGGGGGGCCTCCTACGAGCAGTACTTC. This codes for CASSPVRGASYEQYF. The V and J genes are TRBV5-1 and TRBJ2-7; 8 nucleotides agree with TRBD2. The germline CDR1 and CDR2 sequences are SGHRS and YFSETQ. The CDR3 sequence is 15 residues long. Trimming cost V 4 bases and J 0 bases; bases outside gene matches: 6.

This chain joins TRBV9 and TRBJ1-1; D perhaps matches TRBD1 (5 bases). V shed 0 bases and J shed 1 base, with 13 bases lying between them. The CDR3 runs 16 residues. The germline V gene has CDR1 SGDLS and CDR2 YYNGEE. The CDR3 DNA reads as TGTGCCAGCAGCGTAGATGAGGGGCGCGGGAACACTGAAGCTTTCTTT. Amino acids: CASSVDEGRGNTEAFF.

This clonotype has more than one count but fewer than ten. The chain is built from TRBV20-1 and TRBJ1-2; D may be TRBD1 (5 bases). Germline V gene sequence: CDR1 DFQATT, CDR2 SNEGSKA (reference sequence). Trimming removed 5 bases at V and 4 bases at J, with 14 bases between. CDR3 size: 13 residues. The CDR3 is CSALGTGSYGYTF. CDR3 coding DNA: TGCAGTGCTTTGGGGACCGGATCCTATGGCTACACCTTC.

Of note for this clonotype: The junction differs from germline at one of its ends, possibly a read error. The CDR3 DNA reads as TGTGCCGGCAGAAGTGGTTGGCGGGAACGAGAGACCCAGTACTTC. Protein: CAGRSGWRERETQYF. This rearrangement joins TRBV27 to TRBJ2-5; weak D call: TRBD2 (6 bases). This CDR3 is built from 15 residues. Per germline, CDR1 MNHEY and CDR2 SMNVEV (reference sequence).

This clonotype was counted only a few times. V usage is TRBV28 and J usage is TRBJ2-3, with 9 nucleotides matching TRBD1. The V and J ends lost 2 bases and 2 bases, in that order; junction bases with no gene match: 5. Germline CDR1 is MDHEN and CDR2 is SYDVKM. This CDR3 has 16 amino acids. The CDR3: CASSLHTGGNTDTQYF. As DNA, the CDR3 is TGTGCCAGCAGTTTACACACAGGGGGCAACACAGATACGCAGTATTTT.

This chain joins TRBV19 and TRBJ1-5; 8 bases agree with TRBD1. The V gene end was trimmed by 10 bases and the J gene end by 2 bases; junction bases not matched to a gene: 10. CDR1 LNHDA and CDR2 SQIVND come from the germline V gene (reference sequence). The CDR3 totals 15 residues. DNA of the CDR3: TGTGCCACCGTAGGGAGACAGGGGTGCAATCAGCCCCAGCATTTT. Translated: CATVGRQGCNQPQHF. Together with reference TRBV19 and TRBJ1-5, the CDR3 gives the full variable domain: DGGITQSPKYLFRKEGQNVTLSCEQNLNHDAMYWYRQDPGQGLRLIYYSQIVNDFQKGDIAEGYSVSREKKESFPLTVTSAQKNPTAFYLCATVGRQGCNQPQHFGDGTRLSIL.

This sequence joins TRBV13 and TRBJ2-3; 7 nucleotides align to TRBD1. Trimming cost V 2 bases and J 0 bases; bases outside gene matches: 5. Per the germline V gene, CDR1 is PRHDT and CDR2 is FYEKMQ (reference sequence). CDR3 length: 16 residues. The CDR3 region has the DNA TGTGCCAGCAGCTTACTGGACAGGCGTAGCACAGATACGCAGTATTTT. Encoded protein: CASSLLDRRSTDTQYF.

The chain joins TRBV6-2 or TRBV6-3 to TRBJ2-5; D gene uncertain. The length of the CDR3 is 13 residues. Trimming stripped 7 bases from V and 1 base from J, with 10 bases between. CDR1 is MNHEY, CDR2 SVGEGT, per germline. The CDR3 DNA reads TGTGCCAGCAAGGCCAGCGTCCAAGAGACCCAGTACTTC. This encodes CASKASVQETQYF.

This clonotype was counted between two and nine times. One end of the junction varies from germline; a read error may be responsible. This chain joins TRBV7-2 and TRBJ1-1; D is unclear. The CDR3 runs to 14 residues. CDR1 and CDR2 from the germline V gene are SGHTA and FQGNSA. CDR3 residues: CASSLERQATRAFF. CDR3 in DNA: TGTGCCAGTAGCTTAGAGCGGCAGGCTACTCGAGCTTTCTTT. Full variable domain (missing parts from reference TRBV7-2 and TRBJ1-1): GAGVSQSPSNKVTEKGKDVELRCDPISGHTALYWYRQSLGQGLEFLIYFQGNSAPDKSGLPSDRFSAERTGGSVSTLTIQRTQQEDSAVYLCASSLERQATRAFFGQGTRLTVV.

This clonotype was detected a few times. The genes are TRBV20-1 and TRBJ2-7; 8 positions match TRBD1. CDR1 and CDR2 (germline): DFQATT, SNEGSKA (reference sequence). Unmatched junction bases numbered 8, after V lost 1 base and J lost 3 bases. The CDR3 sequence is 15 residues long. CDR3: CSARGQGMNNYEQYV. The CDR3 DNA reads TGCAGTGCTAGAGGACAGGGGATGAATAACTACGAGCAGTACGTC.

CDR3 protein: CAISLGQSRYGYTF. CDR3 nucleotide sequence: TGTGCCATCAGCCTCGGCCAGTCACGCTATGGCTACACCTTC. V gene TRBV10-3 combines with J gene TRBJ1-2; D not resolved. Looked up from germline, CDR1 is ENHRY and CDR2 is SYGVKD. V lost 6 bases and J lost 4, with 15 bases in between. This CDR3 is 14 amino acids long.

In this sample, this clonotype turned up a few times. The chain carries TRBV6-1 and TRBJ2-7; D is unresolved. With 4 bases removed from V and 3 bases from J, the gap between germline ends came to 10 bases. CDR1 MNHNS and CDR2 SASEGT come from the germline V gene. CDR3 length: 13 residues. CDR3 sequence reads: CASSGNWLYEQYF. The CDR3 DNA follows: TGTGCCAGCAGTGGGAACTGGCTCTACGAGCAGTACTTC.

J is TRBJ1-2 and V is TRBV12-3 or TRBV12-4; the match to TRBD1 covers 9 bases. V shed 5 bases and J 7 bases; nucleotides not matched to a gene: 14. This CDR3 has 16 residues. CDR3 coding DNA: TGTGCCAGCAGTCCAAGGACAGGGGTACCGGGGGGTGGCTACACCTTC. As protein: CASSPRTGVPGGGYTF.

This chain links TRBV7-2 with TRBJ2-7; 7 bases match TRBD1. Germline loops: CDR1 SGHTA, CDR2 FQGNSA. The V segment lost 5 bases and the J segment 0 bases; nucleotides outside the gene matches: 7. The CDR3 runs 15 residues. CDR3 in DNA: TGTGCCAGCAGCCCTGACAGGGTCTACTCCTACGAGCAGTACTTC. Protein sequence: CASSPDRVYSYEQYF.

The CDR3 sequence: CASSDSGRAGVDTQYF. In DNA form, the CDR3 reads TGTGCCAGCAGTGACAGCGGGAGGGCCGGTGTAGATACGCAGTATTTT. The chain recombines TRBV6-4 with TRBJ2-3; 10 bases are a match to TRBD2. The CDR3 spans 16 residues. J lost 5 bases, V lost 2 bases, and 7 bases had no gene match. Per the germline V gene, CDR1 is MRHNA and CDR2 is SNTAGT.

This clonotype was seen more than once but under ten times. The V gene is TRBV6-6, the J gene TRBJ1-6; maybe TRBD1 (6 bases). V dropped 0 bases and J dropped 8 bases, with 14 bases sitting between them. Per germline, CDR1 MNHNY and CDR2 SVGAGI (reference sequence). The CDR3 contains 16 residues. The DNA of the CDR3 is TGTGCCAGCAGTTACTCAGGGGGTTTTACGGATTCACCCCTCCACTTT. The encoded protein is CASSYSGGFTDSPLHF.

V usage is TRBV7-6 and J usage is TRBJ1-2, with unresolved D. The CDR3 has 12 amino acids. Germline V CDR1 and CDR2: SGHVS, FNYEAQ. V lost 4 bases to trimming and J lost 7 bases, with 10 bases between them. The CDR3 here is CASSSPDSGYTF. The CDR3 coding sequence is TGTGCCAGCAGCTCCCCCGATAGTGGCTACACCTTC.

This chain joins TRBV18 and TRBJ1-1, with a possible D match to TRBD1 (6 bases). CDR3 size: 14 residues. V dropped 1 base and J dropped 3 bases, with 9 bases sitting between them. Germline V gene data show CDR1 as KGHSH and CDR2 as LQKENI. CDR3 in DNA: TGTGCCAGCTCACCACGAACAGGGCACACTGAAGCTTTCTTT. Its translation: CASSPRTGHTEAFF.

The chain couples TRBV3-1 to TRBJ1-1, with 7 bases fitting TRBD1. The CDR3 runs to 15 residues. The J segment lost 6 bases and the V segment lost 4 bases, leaving 11 bases of the junction unmatched. In germline, CDR1 is LGHDT, CDR2 YNNKEL (reference sequence). Here the CDR3 DNA reads TGTGCCAGCAGCCGGGACAGAGCTCCGAGGGCTGAAGCTTTCTTT. Translating gives CASSRDRAPRAEAFF.

This clonotype showed up just a few times. The CDR3 region is CASSSTRMASNPGANVLTF. CDR3 nucleotides: TGTGCCAGCAGTTCGACTCGAATGGCCTCAAACCCTGGGGCCAACGTCCTGACTTTC. The genes are TRBV6-2 or TRBV6-3 and TRBJ2-6; D call uncertain. CDR1 is MNHEY, CDR2 SVGEGT, per germline. V lost 4 bases and J 2 bases, leaving 21 bases between the germline ends. The CDR3 sequence is 19 residues long.